This T cell receptor (beta chain) was captured in a study of blood T cells in healthy people across ages. The study's findings and limits: Age showed a roughly linear inverse relationship with TCR beta diversity per million T cells.

Together with a sample-barcoded 5' primer, a J-beta primer mix was included in a second PCR lasting roughly 6 to 12 cycles. TCRdb called the 5' RACE reads again in MiXCR, with one record for every CDR3 protein. Altogether approximately 850,000 distinct CDR3 sequences are present, roughly 50% being singletons, with the ten largest covering about 20%. Samples each yielded at least 5 micrograms of total RNA. CDR1 is GTSNPN and CDR2 is SVGIG in the germline V gene (reference sequence). The CDR3 has 12 residues. This clonotype has only one observation. Its target is not known. This TCR was recovered from a man between 25 and 39 years old in good health. The chain links TRBV30 to TRBJ2-7, with TRBD2 matching 7 bases. The end of the DNA fits TRBJ2-4 better, so the J call may be wrong. Specimen: blood. The CDR3 loop reads CAWTPGGNIQYF. As DNA, the CDR3 is TGTGCCTGGACTCCGGGGGGAAACATTCAGTACTTC.